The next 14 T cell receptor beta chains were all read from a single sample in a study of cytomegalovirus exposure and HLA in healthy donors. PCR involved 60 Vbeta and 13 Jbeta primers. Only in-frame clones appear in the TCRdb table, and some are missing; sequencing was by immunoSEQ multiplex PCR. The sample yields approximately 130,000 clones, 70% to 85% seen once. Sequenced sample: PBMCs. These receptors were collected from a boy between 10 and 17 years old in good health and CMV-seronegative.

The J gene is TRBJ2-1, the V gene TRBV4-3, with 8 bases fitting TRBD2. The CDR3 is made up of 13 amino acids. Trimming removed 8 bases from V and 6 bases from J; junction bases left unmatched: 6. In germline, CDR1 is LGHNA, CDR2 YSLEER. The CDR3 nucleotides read TGCGCCAGCGGCCCACGGGGGGGCAATGAGCAGTTCTTC. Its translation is CASGPRGGNEQFF.

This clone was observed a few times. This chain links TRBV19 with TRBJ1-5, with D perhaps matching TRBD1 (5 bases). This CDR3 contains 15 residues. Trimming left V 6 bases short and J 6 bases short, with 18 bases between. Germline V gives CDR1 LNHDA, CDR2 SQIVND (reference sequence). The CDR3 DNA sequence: TGTGCCAGTAGAACTACCTCAGGGTATGGTCAGCCCCAGCATTTT. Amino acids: CASRTTSGYGQPQHF.

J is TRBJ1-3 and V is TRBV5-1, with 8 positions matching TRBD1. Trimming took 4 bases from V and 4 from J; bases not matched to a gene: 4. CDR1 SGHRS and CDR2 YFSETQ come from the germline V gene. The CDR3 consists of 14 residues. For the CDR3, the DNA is TGCGCCAGCAGCATGACAGGGGCAGGAAACACCATATATTTT. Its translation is CASSMTGAGNTIYF.

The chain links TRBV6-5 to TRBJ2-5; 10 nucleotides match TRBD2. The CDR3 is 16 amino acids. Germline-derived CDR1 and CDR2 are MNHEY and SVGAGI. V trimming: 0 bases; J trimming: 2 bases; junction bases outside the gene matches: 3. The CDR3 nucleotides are TGTGCCAGCAGTTACTCGACAGCGGGGGGGCAAGAGACCCAGTACTTC. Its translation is CASSYSTAGGQETQYF.

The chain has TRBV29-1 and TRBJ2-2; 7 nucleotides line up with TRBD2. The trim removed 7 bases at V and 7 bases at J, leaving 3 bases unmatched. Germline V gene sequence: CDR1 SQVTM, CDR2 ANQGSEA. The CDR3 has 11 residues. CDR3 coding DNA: TGCAGCGCGCCGGGGGGCGGGGAGCTGTTTTTT. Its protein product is CSAPGGGELFF.

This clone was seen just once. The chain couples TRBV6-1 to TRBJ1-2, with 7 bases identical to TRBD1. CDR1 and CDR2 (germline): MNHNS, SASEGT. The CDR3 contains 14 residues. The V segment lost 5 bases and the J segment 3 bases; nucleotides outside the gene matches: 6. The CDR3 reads CASSKTGPDYGYTF. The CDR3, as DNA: TGTGCCAGCAGTAAGACAGGGCCGGACTATGGCTACACCTTC.

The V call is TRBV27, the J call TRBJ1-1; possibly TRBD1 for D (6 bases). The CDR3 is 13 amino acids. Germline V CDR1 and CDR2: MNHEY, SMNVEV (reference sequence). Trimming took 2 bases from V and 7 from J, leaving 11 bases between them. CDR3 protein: CASSLPGQLEAFF. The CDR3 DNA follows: TGTGCCAGCAGTTTACCTGGACAGCTTGAAGCTTTCTTT.

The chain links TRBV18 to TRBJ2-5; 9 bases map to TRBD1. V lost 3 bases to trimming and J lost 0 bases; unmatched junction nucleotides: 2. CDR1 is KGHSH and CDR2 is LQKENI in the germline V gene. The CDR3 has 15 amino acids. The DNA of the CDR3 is TGTGCCAGCTCACCGGGACAGGGTAACCAAGAGACCCAGTACTTC. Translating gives CASSPGQGNQETQYF. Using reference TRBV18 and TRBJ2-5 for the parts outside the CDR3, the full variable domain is NAGVMQNPRHLVRRRGQEARLRCSPMKGHSHVYWYRQLPEEGLKFMVYLQKENIIDESGMPKERFSAEFPKEGPSILRIQQVVRGDSAAYFCASSPGQGNQETQYFGPGTRLLVL.

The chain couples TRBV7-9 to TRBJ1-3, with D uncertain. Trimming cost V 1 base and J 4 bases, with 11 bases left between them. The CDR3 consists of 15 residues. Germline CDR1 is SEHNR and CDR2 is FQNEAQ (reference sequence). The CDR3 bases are TGTGCCAGCAGCTTAGGCCCCCTACAGGGAAACACCATATATTTT. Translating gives CASSLGPLQGNTIYF.

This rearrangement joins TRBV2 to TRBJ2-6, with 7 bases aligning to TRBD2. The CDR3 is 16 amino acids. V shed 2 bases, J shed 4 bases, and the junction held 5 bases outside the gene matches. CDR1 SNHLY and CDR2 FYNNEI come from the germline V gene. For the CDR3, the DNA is TGTGCCAGCAGTGAATGGCGGGAGTTAGGGGCCAACGTCCTGACTTTC. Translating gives CASSEWRELGANVLTF.

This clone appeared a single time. DNA for the CDR3: TGTGCCAGCAGCAGAGATGCAGGGGAAGAGACCCAGTACTTC. Amino acids: CASSRDAGEETQYF. The V and J genes are TRBV9 and TRBJ2-5; tentative D call: TRBD1 (6 bases). The germline CDR1 and CDR2 sequences are SGDLS and YYNGEE. The germline V and J ends were trimmed by 4 bases and 3 bases, with 13 bases remaining between them. The CDR3 sequence is 14 residues long.

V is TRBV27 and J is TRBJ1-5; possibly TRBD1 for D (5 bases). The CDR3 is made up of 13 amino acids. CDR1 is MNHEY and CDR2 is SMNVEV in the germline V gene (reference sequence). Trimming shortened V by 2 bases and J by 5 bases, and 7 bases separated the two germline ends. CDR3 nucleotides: TGTGCCAGCAGTTTAAGGGGCCATCAGCCCCAGCATTTT. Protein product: CASSLRGHQPQHF.

This CDR3 reads CASSLPQGAPRGTQYF. DNA for the CDR3: TGTGCCAGCAGCTTACCACAGGGGGCACCCCGTGGTACGCAGTATTTT. This sequence joins TRBV7-2 and TRBJ2-3; 9 bases agree with TRBD1. V shed 2 bases and J 8 bases; nucleotides not matched to a gene: 11. This CDR3 has 16 residues. Germline V gene lookup returns CDR1 SGHTA and CDR2 FQGNSA.

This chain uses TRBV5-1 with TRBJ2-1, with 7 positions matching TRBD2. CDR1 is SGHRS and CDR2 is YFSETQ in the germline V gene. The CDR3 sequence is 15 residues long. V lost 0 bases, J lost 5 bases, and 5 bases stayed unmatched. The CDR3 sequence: CASSLGSGSDNEQFF. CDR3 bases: TGCGCCAGCAGCTTGGGTAGCGGGTCGGACAATGAGCAGTTCTTC.